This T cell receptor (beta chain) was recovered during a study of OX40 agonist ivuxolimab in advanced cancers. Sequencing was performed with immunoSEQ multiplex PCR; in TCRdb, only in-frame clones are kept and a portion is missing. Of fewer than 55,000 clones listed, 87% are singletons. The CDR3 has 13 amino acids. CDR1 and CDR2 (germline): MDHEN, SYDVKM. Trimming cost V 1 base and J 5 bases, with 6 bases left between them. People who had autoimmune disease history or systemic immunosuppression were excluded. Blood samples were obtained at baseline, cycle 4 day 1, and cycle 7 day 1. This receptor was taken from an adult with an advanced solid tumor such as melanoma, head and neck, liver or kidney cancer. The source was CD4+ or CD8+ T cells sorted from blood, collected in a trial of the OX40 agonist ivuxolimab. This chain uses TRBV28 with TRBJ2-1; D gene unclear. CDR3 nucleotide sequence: TGTGCCAGCAGTTTATTATGGAACAATGAGCAGTTCTTC. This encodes CASSLLWNNEQFF.